The next 27 T cell receptor beta chains were all read from a single sample in a study of shared clonotypes between healthy human individuals. Using immunoSEQ multiplex PCR, the repertoire was profiled, and TCRdb retains in-frame clones only, with some absent. The profile shows some 1 million clones, around four fifths of them singletons. The sample consisted of memory CD4+ T cells sorted from blood. Sample subset: CD45RA-negative fraction. Receptors originate from a young man in good health.

For this clone: Other DNA variants within this sample encode the same CDR3. The gene calls are TRBV28 and TRBJ2-7; TRBD1 matches 7 bases. Germline V gene sequence: CDR1 MDHEN, CDR2 SYDVKM. The CDR3 runs to 14 residues. The J segment lost 2 bases and the V segment lost 6 bases, leaving 7 bases of the junction unmatched. DNA for the CDR3: TGTGCCAGCAGCACCGGGACAGTGCCCTACGAGCAGTACTTC. Translation gives CASSTGTVPYEQYF.

The chain recombines TRBV7-2 with TRBJ2-1; TRBD2 matches 10 bases. The CDR3 is 14 amino acids. Looked up from germline, CDR1 is SGHTA and CDR2 is FQGNSA. J lost 6 bases, V lost 5 bases, and 4 bases had no gene match. The CDR3 spells CASSRLAGANEQFF. CDR3 bases: TGTGCCAGCAGCCGACTAGCGGGCGCCAATGAGCAGTTCTTC. Drawing the rest from reference TRBV7-2 and TRBJ2-1, the complete variable domain is GAGVSQSPSNKVTEKGKDVELRCDPISGHTALYWYRQSLGQGLEFLIYFQGNSAPDKSGLPSDRFSAERTGGSVSTLTIQRTQQEDSAVYLCASSRLAGANEQFFGPGTRLTVL.

V and J are TRBV7-2 and TRBJ2-7, with TRBD2 as a possible D gene (6 bases). This CDR3 region has 14 residues. The germline V gene has CDR1 SGHTA and CDR2 FQGNSA. The germline V and J ends were trimmed by 5 bases and 5 bases, with 16 bases remaining between them. The CDR3 here is CASSLRGSRNEQYF. CDR3 DNA: TGTGCCAGCAGCCTCCGGGGGTCCAGGAACGAGCAGTACTTC.

This chain links TRBV5-1 with TRBJ2-3; D is undetermined. The V gene's germline CDR1 is SGHRS and CDR2 YFSETQ. V dropped 0 bases and J dropped 2 bases, with 19 bases sitting between them. This CDR3 has 18 residues. The CDR3 nucleotides read TGCGCCAGCAGCTTGGTGGGAAGTACCCTCCTCCTCACAGATACGCAGTATTTT. It specifies CASSLVGSTLLLTDTQYF.

This chain links TRBV11-2 with TRBJ2-7, with D possibly being TRBD2 (6 bases). The germline CDR1 and CDR2 sequences are SGHAT and FQNNGV. The V and J ends lost 2 bases and 7 bases respectively, with 9 bases between them. The CDR3 sequence is 12 residues long. Here the CDR3 DNA reads TGTGCCAGCAGCTTACCACGGGGGGAGCAGTACTTC. This gives the protein CASSLPRGEQYF.

About this clone: The sample carries other DNA sequences with the same CDR3. V usage is TRBV2 and J usage is TRBJ2-4; possible D gene TRBD2, 5 bases. Germline lookup yields CDR1 SNHLY and CDR2 FYNNEI. The V end lost 2 bases, the J end lost 3 bases, and 14 bases lay between the germline ends. The CDR3 extends over 16 amino acids. The CDR3 region is CASSESGGLGKNIQYF. The CDR3 DNA is TGTGCCAGCAGTGAATCGGGCGGACTCGGCAAAAACATTCAGTACTTC.

The chain joins TRBV6-5 to TRBJ2-3, with TRBD1 matching 7 bases. This CDR3 contains 15 residues. Losses at the gene ends were 7 bases for V and 1 base for J; bases not matched to a gene: 8. Looked up from germline, CDR1 is MNHEY and CDR2 is SVGAGI. The DNA for the CDR3 is TGTGCCAGCACCGACGACAGGGCGGGCACAGATACGCAGTATTTT. Translation gives CASTDDRAGTDTQYF.

V and J are TRBV11-3 and TRBJ1-1; no firm D call. V lost 4 bases, J lost 1 base, and 7 bases lay in between. Germline-derived CDR1 and CDR2 are SGHNT and YENEEA. The CDR3 has 13 residues. Here the CDR3 reads CASSSYRNTEAFF. CDR3 nucleotides: TGTGCCAGCAGCTCATACAGGAACACTGAAGCTTTCTTT.

The chain is built from TRBV29-1 and TRBJ1-2, with D unresolved. The CDR3 has 14 amino acids. V was cut by 4 bases and J by 4 bases, with 16 bases left in between. Germline-derived CDR1 and CDR2 are SQVTM and ANQGSEA. The CDR3, as DNA: TGCAGCGTTGCAAGCGGGGAGGCGGTCTATGGCTACACCTTC. Its translation is CSVASGEAVYGYTF.

The rearrangement uses TRBV2 and TRBJ2-5; D is undetermined. Germline V gene sequence: CDR1 SNHLY, CDR2 FYNNEI. Trimming left V 2 bases short and J 5 bases short, with 9 bases between. The length of the CDR3 is 13 residues. The CDR3 here is CASSESLLETQYF. In DNA, the CDR3 is TGTGCCAGCAGTGAAAGTCTTCTGGAGACCCAGTACTTC.

Details on this clone: The sample contains more than one DNA sequence encoding this CDR3. The chain links TRBV6-5 to TRBJ2-7; D remains ambiguous. Trimming removed 5 bases at V and 4 bases at J, with 12 bases between. The CDR3 length is 13 residues. The germline V gene encodes CDR1 MNHEY and CDR2 SVGAGI. As DNA, the CDR3 is TGTGCCAGCAGTCGGACCGTAGGGTACGAGCAGTACTTC. Translation: CASSRTVGYEQYF.

The J gene is TRBJ1-4, the V gene TRBV4-1; D ambiguous. Between the trimmed V and J ends, which lost 1 base and 11 bases, there was a span of 11 bases. Germline values: CDR1 MGHRA, CDR2 YSYEKL. This CDR3 comprises 13 residues. CDR3 DNA sequence: TGCGCCAGCAGCCAAGTTCCCGTTGGCAAACTGTTTTTT. It specifies CASSQVPVGKLFF.

The chain recombines TRBV5-1 with TRBJ2-3, with 8 bases fitting TRBD2. CDR1 and CDR2 (germline): SGHRS, YFSETQ. V lost 7 bases to trimming and J lost 2 bases; unmatched junction nucleotides: 6. The CDR3 totals 14 residues. The CDR3 nucleotides read TGCGCCAGCTTGCGGGGGGAGTACACAGATACGCAGTATTTT. This codes for CASLRGEYTDTQYF.

The CDR3 DNA reads as TGTGCCAGCAGTGATCTGACTAGCGGGGGGTACAATGAGCAGTTCTTC. Translated: CASSDLTSGGYNEQFF. The gene calls are TRBV25-1 and TRBJ2-1; 13 bases match TRBD2. The germline gives CDR1 MGHDK, CDR2 SYGVNS. The CDR3 extends over 16 amino acids. V was clipped by 3 bases and J by 4 bases; unmatched bases: 3.

J is TRBJ2-7 and V is TRBV5-4, with a weak D call TRBD2 (5 bases). CDR3 length equals 15 residues. CDR1 and CDR2 (germline): SGHNT, YYREEE (reference sequence). The ends were cut back, 0 bases at V and 2 bases at J, with 12 bases in the middle. The CDR3 DNA follows: TGTGCCAGCAGCTTGGATCTTAGCGAGACCTACGAGCAGTACTTC. The encoded protein is CASSLDLSETYEQYF.

The chain carries TRBV7-2 and TRBJ2-1; D possibly uses TRBD1 or TRBD2 (5 bases each). Per the germline V gene, CDR1 is SGHTA and CDR2 is FQGNSA. Trimming stripped 1 base from V and 14 bases from J, with 15 bases between. The CDR3 has 13 amino acids. The CDR3: CASSLGAAGREFF. Written as DNA, the CDR3 is TGTGCCAGCAGCTTAGGGGCGGCAGGGCGGGAGTTCTTC. Looking up the rest from reference TRBV7-2 and TRBJ2-1 gives the full variable domain: GAGVSQSPSNKVTEKGKDVELRCDPISGHTALYWYRQSLGQGLEFLIYFQGNSAPDKSGLPSDRFSAERTGGSVSTLTIQRTQQEDSAVYLCASSLGAAGREFFGPGTRLTVL.

The V and J genes are TRBV6-1 and TRBJ2-7, with TRBD2 matching over 11 bases. CDR3 length: 15 residues. V gave up 0 bases and J gave up 7 bases; unmatched junction bases: 5. The germline V gene has CDR1 MNHNS and CDR2 SASEGT. This chain's CDR3 is CASSEALAGGQEQYF. CDR3 nucleotides: TGTGCCAGCAGTGAAGCCCTAGCGGGGGGCCAGGAGCAGTACTTC.

The rearrangement joins TRBV5-3 to TRBJ1-2, with 7 bases that match TRBD1. TRBV5-3 falls under the ORF class, with uncertain function. With V trimmed by 5 bases and J by 6 bases, 10 bases remained unmatched. The CDR3 is 14 residues long. CDR3 loop: CARRRTGLQNGYTF. In nucleotides, the CDR3 is TGTGCCAGAAGACGGACAGGCTTACAAAATGGCTACACCTTC.

Written as DNA, the CDR3 is TGTGCCAGCAGCTTAGCGGGCAGGGGAGATTCACCCCTCCACTTT. Encoded protein: CASSLAGRGDSPLHF. This chain uses TRBV7-2 with TRBJ1-6; TRBD1 might be the D (6 bases). Trimming left V 0 bases short and J 8 bases short, with 11 bases between. Germline assignment: CDR1 SGHTA and CDR2 FQGNSA. This CDR3 is built from 15 residues.

This sequence joins TRBV7-9 and TRBJ2-2; the match to TRBD2 covers 7 bases. Germline lookup yields CDR1 SEHNR and CDR2 FQNEAQ (reference sequence). The CDR3 has 13 residues. With 5 bases clipped from V and 7 bases from J, the junction kept 4 bases outside the gene matches. The CDR3 bases are TGTGCCAGCAGCCGGGGGGTCGGCGGGGAGCTGTTTTTT. The encoded protein is CASSRGVGGELFF.

The chain recombines TRBV6-1 with TRBJ1-2; D is ambiguous. V was cut by 2 bases and J by 4 bases, with 14 bases left in between. Germline V gene data show CDR1 as MNHNS and CDR2 as SASEGT. The CDR3 consists of 15 residues. The CDR3 protein is CASSESQAYSYGYTF. The DNA of the CDR3 is TGTGCCAGCAGTGAATCTCAGGCTTATAGCTATGGCTACACCTTC.

The chain joins TRBV5-1 to TRBJ1-4; TRBD1 might be the D (5 bases). Germline CDR1 and CDR2: SGHRS and YFSETQ. The CDR3 consists of 16 residues. With 4 bases removed from V and 8 bases from J, the gap between germline ends came to 21 bases. The CDR3 spells CASSRNAQGAGEKLFF. The CDR3 region has the DNA TGCGCCAGCAGCAGGAACGCGCAGGGTGCTGGCGAAAAACTGTTTTTT.

This clone has a single count. V usage is TRBV5-1 and J usage is TRBJ1-1; unclear D gene. Germline V gene sequence: CDR1 SGHRS, CDR2 YFSETQ. The CDR3 spans 14 residues. Trimming cost V 0 bases and J 5 bases, with 11 bases left between them. In DNA form, the CDR3 reads TGCGCCAGCAGCTTGGATGGGGTTGGTACTGAAGCTTTCTTT. It translates to CASSLDGVGTEAFF.

This sequence joins TRBV6-6 and TRBJ2-5; D not certain. Germline assignment: CDR1 MNHNY and CDR2 SVGAGI (reference sequence). The CDR3 spans 13 residues. The V and J ends lost 2 bases and 5 bases respectively, with 9 bases between them. CDR3 in DNA: TGTGCCAGCAGTTACGTTCGTCGGGAGACCCAGTACTTC. Its protein product is CASSYVRRETQYF.

The J gene is TRBJ2-1, the V gene TRBV29-1, with no clear D. The CDR3 is 10 residues long. The germline V gene encodes CDR1 SQVTM and CDR2 ANQGSEA. V was trimmed by 5 bases and J by 8 bases, leaving 7 bases between them. CDR3 DNA: TGCAGCGTTTCTAGGCATGAGCAGTTCTTC. Protein: CSVSRHEQFF.

Comment on this clone: The sample carries other DNA sequences with the same CDR3. The CDR3 region is CAWRINNSPLHF. As DNA, the CDR3 is TGTGCCTGGAGGATCAATAATTCACCCCTCCACTTT. The chain has TRBV30 and TRBJ1-6; D call uncertain. Germline assignment: CDR1 GTSNPN and CDR2 SVGIG (reference sequence). The CDR3 is 12 amino acids. Deletions cut 3 bases from V and 5 bases from J, with 5 bases between.

The V gene is TRBV19, the J gene TRBJ2-7; a possible D gene is TRBD1 (6 bases). The CDR3 has 16 amino acids. The germline V gene encodes CDR1 LNHDA and CDR2 SQIVND (reference sequence). V was pared by 0 bases and J by 2 bases, with 14 bases between. CDR3 sequence reads: CASSIDLTGRAYEQYF. DNA for the CDR3: TGTGCCAGTAGTATAGATCTAACAGGGCGCGCCTACGAGCAGTACTTC.